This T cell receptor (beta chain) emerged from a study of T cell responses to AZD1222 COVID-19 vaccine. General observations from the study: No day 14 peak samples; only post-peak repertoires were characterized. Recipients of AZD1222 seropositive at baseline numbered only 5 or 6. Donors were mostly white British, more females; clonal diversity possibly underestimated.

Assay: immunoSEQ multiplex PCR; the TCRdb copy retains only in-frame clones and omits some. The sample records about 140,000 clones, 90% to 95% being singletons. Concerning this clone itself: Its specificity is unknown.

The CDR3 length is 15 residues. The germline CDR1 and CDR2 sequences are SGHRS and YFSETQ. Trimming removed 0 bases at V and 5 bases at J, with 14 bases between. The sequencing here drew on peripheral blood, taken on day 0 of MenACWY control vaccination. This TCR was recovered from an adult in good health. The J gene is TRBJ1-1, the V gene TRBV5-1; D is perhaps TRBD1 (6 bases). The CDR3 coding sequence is TGCGCCAGCAGCTTGGTGGGGGGCGCGGGAACTGAAGCTTTCTTT. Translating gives CASSLVGGAGTEAFF.